This TCR beta chain was sequenced in a study of T cell changes during pregnancy in multiple sclerosis. The CDR3 is 14 residues long. Germline CDR1 and CDR2: SGDLS and YYNGEE. Trimming took 0 bases from V and 3 from J; bases not matched to a gene: 2. TCRdb's copy holds only in-frame clones and misses some; the assay was immunoSEQ multiplex PCR. This table holds about 87,000 clones, roughly 95% found once. The material sequenced was peripheral blood, taken in the third trimester of pregnancy. The TCR was taken from a female donor in good health, enrolled as a control in a pregnancy study. This chain uses TRBV9 with TRBJ2-7, with 8 bases identical to TRBD2. The CDR3 sequence: CASSVGLAGYEQYF. In DNA form, the CDR3 reads TGTGCCAGCAGCGTAGGGCTAGCGGGCTACGAGCAGTACTTC.